These 24 T cell receptor beta chains were sequenced from one sample in a study of blood T cell repertoires in COVID-19. Some clones are missing from TCRdb's copy, which holds only in-frame ones; the method was immunoSEQ multiplex PCR. The table has about 370,000 clones, under 90% seen once. Sequencing input: PBMCs or T cells enriched from blood (not recorded which). These TCRs come from a woman aged 30 to 39 who had recovered from COVID-19.

V usage is TRBV4-1 and J usage is TRBJ2-7; no reliable D call. The V gene's germline CDR1 is MGHRA and CDR2 YSYEKL. The CDR3 covers 14 residues. Trimming removed 0 bases from V and 5 bases from J, with 11 bases in between. The CDR3 reads CASSQDRVLHEQYF. The CDR3 bases are TGCGCCAGCAGCCAAGATCGGGTTCTCCACGAGCAGTACTTC.

The chain is built from TRBV7-9 and TRBJ1-2; D ambiguous. Trimming removed 5 bases at V and 0 bases at J, with 7 bases between. There are 13 residues in the CDR3. Germline loops: CDR1 SEHNR, CDR2 FQNEAQ (reference sequence). CDR3 sequence reads: CASSPHTNYGYTF. CDR3 DNA: TGTGCCAGCAGCCCTCACACTAACTATGGCTACACCTTC. Full variable domain (remainder filled in from reference TRBV7-9 and TRBJ1-2): DTGVSQNPRHKITKRGQNVTFRCDPISEHNRLYWYRQTLGQGPEFLTYFQNEAQLEKSRLLSDRFSAERPKGSFSTLEIQRTEQGDSAMYLCASSPHTNYGYTFGSGTRLTVV.

This clone was recorded only once. The CDR3 DNA follows: TGTGCCAGCAGCGTAGGACCTAGCGGGGTCTACAATGAGCAGTTCTTC. Translated: CASSVGPSGVYNEQFF. The chain combines TRBV9 with TRBJ2-1; 9 bases are shared with TRBD2. Trimming at V came to 0 bases and at J to 3 bases, leaving 4 bases not matched to a gene. Germline lookup yields CDR1 SGDLS and CDR2 YYNGEE. This CDR3 spans 16 amino acids.

The J gene is TRBJ2-1, the V gene TRBV6-5, with 9 nucleotides matching TRBD1. CDR3 length equals 15 residues. Trimming removed 6 bases from V and 7 bases from J; junction bases left unmatched: 10. Germline V gene data show CDR1 as MNHEY and CDR2 as SVGAGI. The chain's CDR3 is CASRRYGTGKNEQFF. Written as DNA, the CDR3 is TGTGCCAGCAGAAGATACGGGACAGGGAAGAATGAGCAGTTCTTC.

This chain joins TRBV21-1 and TRBJ2-7; the D call in the table, TRBD2, was not verified against the DNA. TRBV21-1 is described as a pseudogene. The CDR3 sequence is 15 residues long. The CDR3 protein is CASSKVARLAYEQYF. The CDR3 DNA follows: TGTGCCAGCAGCAAAGTTGCGCGGCTGGCCTACGAGCAGTACTTC.

V is TRBV7-8 and J is TRBJ2-1; D may be TRBD2 (5 bases). CDR1 and CDR2 (germline): SGHVS, FQNEAQ. This CDR3 is 15 amino acids long. V dropped 1 base and J dropped 5 bases, with 12 bases sitting between them. The CDR3 loop reads CASSLVQSGDNEQFF. The CDR3 DNA reads TGTGCCAGCAGCTTAGTCCAGAGCGGAGACAATGAGCAGTTCTTC. The full variable domain, completed using reference TRBV7-8 and TRBJ2-1, is GAGVSQSPRYKVAKRGQDVALRCDPISGHVSLFWYQQALGQGPEFLTYFQNEAQLDKSGLPSDRFFAERPEGSVSTLKIQRTQQEDSAVYLCASSLVQSGDNEQFFGPGTRLTVL.

The chain recombines TRBV30 with TRBJ2-3; TRBD1 aligns across 9 bases. Per the germline V gene, CDR1 is GTSNPN and CDR2 is SVGIG (reference sequence). This CDR3 contains 13 residues. Trimming cost V 0 bases and J 9 bases; bases outside gene matches: 4. CDR3 amino acids: CAWSVTGGSTQYF. DNA of the CDR3: TGTGCCTGGAGTGTGACAGGGGGTTCAACGCAGTATTTT. The variable domain in full, completed from reference TRBV30 and TRBJ2-3, reads SQTIHQWPATLVQPVGSPLSLECTVEGTSNPNLYWYRQAAGRGLQLLFYSVGIGQISSEVPQNLSASRPQDRQFILSSKKLLLSDSGFYLCAWSVTGGSTQYFGPGTRLTVL.

V gene TRBV5-1 combines with J gene TRBJ2-3; TRBD2 matches 8 bases. CDR1 is SGHRS and CDR2 is YFSETQ in the germline V gene. J gave up 3 bases and V 7 bases, and 7 bases lay outside the gene matches. This CDR3 contains 14 residues. The CDR3 coding sequence is TGCGCCAGCGCCCCGGGACTAGGAACAGATACGCAGTATTTT. Encoded protein: CASAPGLGTDTQYF.

The rearrangement joins TRBV27 to TRBJ2-7; possibly TRBD2 for D (6 bases). CDR1 is MNHEY, CDR2 SMNVEV, per germline (reference sequence). The ends were cut back, 5 bases at V and 6 bases at J, with 26 bases in the middle. This CDR3 is built from 17 residues. Here the CDR3 reads CASSITSREGAPLEQYF. In DNA, the CDR3 is TGTGCCAGCAGTATCACTAGCCGGGAAGGGGCCCCTCTCGAGCAGTACTTC.

The V and J genes are TRBV4-2 and TRBJ2-7; 7 bases line up with TRBD2. Germline V gene lookup returns CDR1 LGHNA and CDR2 YNFKEQ. The V gene end was trimmed by 1 base and the J gene end by 5 bases; junction bases not matched to a gene: 17. The CDR3 is 18 amino acids. CDR3 nucleotide sequence: TGTGCCAGCAGCCAAGCCCCCGCGGGTAGCGGGCGGTACGACGAGCAGTACTTC. It translates to CASSQAPAGSGRYDEQYF.

This chain uses TRBV29-1 with TRBJ1-1, with a tentative D call TRBD1 (6 bases). V was shortened by 3 bases and J by 0 bases, with 14 bases between the two germline ends. This CDR3 contains 15 residues. Germline V gene lookup returns CDR1 SQVTM and CDR2 ANQGSEA. For the CDR3, the DNA is TGCAGCGTTGATCTCGGACAGATAATGAACACTGAAGCTTTCTTT. Residues: CSVDLGQIMNTEAFF. The complete variable domain, with remaining parts taken from reference TRBV29-1 and TRBJ1-1, reads SAVISQKPSRDICQRGTSLTIQCQVDSQVTMMFWYRQQPGQSLTLIATANQGSEATYESGFVIDKFPISRPNLTFSTLTVSNMSPEDSSIYLCSVDLGQIMNTEAFFGQGTRLTVV.

V is TRBV9 and J is TRBJ2-2; 8 positions match TRBD2. V trimming: 3 bases; J trimming: 3 bases; junction bases outside the gene matches: 13. The length of the CDR3 is 18 residues. Germline CDR1 and CDR2: SGDLS and YYNGEE. The DNA of the CDR3 is TGTGCCAGCAGCGCCCCCCGGCGCGGGGGGCGATACACCGGGGAGCTGTTTTTT. The encoded protein is CASSAPRRGGRYTGELFF.

This chain joins TRBV5-1 and TRBJ2-3, with 14 positions matching TRBD2. CDR1 and CDR2 from the germline V gene are SGHRS and YFSETQ. The V gene end was trimmed by 4 bases and the J gene end by 4 bases; junction bases not matched to a gene: 5. This CDR3 region has 16 residues. CDR3 amino acids: CASSLPTSGGADTQYF. As DNA, the CDR3 is TGCGCCAGCAGCCTACCGACTAGCGGGGGGGCAGATACGCAGTATTTT.

The chain links TRBV6-6 to TRBJ1-4; 8 bases are a match to TRBD1. This CDR3 comprises 13 residues. CDR1 is MNHNY and CDR2 is SVGAGI in the germline V gene (reference sequence). The trim removed 5 bases at V and 6 bases at J, leaving 2 bases unmatched. The CDR3 reads CASSLDRDEKLFF. In DNA form, the CDR3 reads TGTGCCAGCAGTCTGGACAGGGATGAAAAACTGTTTTTT.

The chain recombines TRBV29-1 with TRBJ1-2, with 9 bases identical to TRBD1. CDR1 and CDR2 from the germline V gene are SQVTM and ANQGSEA. With 6 bases clipped from V and 8 bases from J, the junction kept 13 bases outside the gene matches. CDR3 size: 14 residues. The CDR3 sequence: CSVIAPGQGRGYTF. DNA of the CDR3: TGCAGCGTAATTGCGCCGGGACAGGGACGGGGCTACACCTTC.

The chain is built from TRBV5-4 and TRBJ2-2; 7 positions agree with TRBD2. This CDR3 is built from 15 residues. Germline V gene data show CDR1 as SGHNT and CDR2 as YYREEE (reference sequence). V lost 0 bases, J lost 7 bases, and 6 bases stayed unmatched. CDR3 coding DNA: TGTGCCAGCAGCTTGGCTAACCGCGGGGGCGGGGAGCTGTTTTTT. This translates into CASSLANRGGGELFF.

This clone was detected only a few times. The chain's CDR3 is CASSQTGGTAWGEQFF. CDR3 DNA: TGTGCCAGCAGCCAGACCGGGGGGACCGCTTGGGGTGAGCAGTTCTTC. The chain employs TRBV14 and TRBJ2-1; 7 bases are shared with TRBD2. V was pared by 3 bases and J by 9 bases, with 14 bases of the junction left unmatched. From germline, CDR1 is SGHDN and CDR2 FVKESK. This CDR3 has 16 residues.

The chain links TRBV7-9 to TRBJ2-6; no clear D gene. This CDR3 is built from 16 residues. V lost 3 bases and J lost 2, with 11 bases in between. The germline V gene has CDR1 SEHNR and CDR2 FQNEAQ (reference sequence). CDR3 protein: CASSFKHSAGANVLTF. In DNA form, the CDR3 reads TGTGCCAGCAGCTTTAAACATTCTGCTGGGGCCAACGTCCTGACTTTC.

The chain couples TRBV29-1 to TRBJ1-2; 7 nucleotides match TRBD1. With V trimmed by 7 bases and J by 5 bases, 10 bases remained unmatched. The CDR3 extends over 13 amino acids. Germline V lookup: CDR1 SQVTM, CDR2 ANQGSEA. The CDR3 protein is CSGRDSPEYGYTF. The CDR3 DNA sequence: TGCAGCGGGCGGGACAGTCCGGAGTATGGCTACACCTTC.

The rearrangement uses TRBV2 and TRBJ1-3; D is uncertain. V lost 2 bases and J lost 4, with 27 bases in between. CDR1 SNHLY and CDR2 FYNNEI come from the germline V gene. The CDR3 spans 20 residues. In DNA, the CDR3 is TGTGCCAGCAGTGAAATGCAACTCCGGTTGATAGCCACCTCGGGAAACACCATATATTTT. Amino acid sequence: CASSEMQLRLIATSGNTIYF.

This chain connects TRBV6-5 to TRBJ2-1; 7 bases map to TRBD1. With 6 bases clipped from V and 3 bases from J, the junction kept 5 bases outside the gene matches. This CDR3 is built from 14 residues. The germline V gene encodes CDR1 MNHEY and CDR2 SVGAGI. CDR3 amino acids: CASSRRDSYNEQFF. Written as DNA, the CDR3 is TGTGCCAGCAGCCGCCGGGACAGCTACAATGAGCAGTTCTTC.

The chain links TRBV30 to TRBJ2-1; 7 nucleotides align to TRBD2. Per germline, CDR1 GTSNPN and CDR2 SVGIG (reference sequence). The length of the CDR3 is 15 residues. V lost 1 base to trimming and J lost 8 bases; unmatched junction nucleotides: 11. CDR3 protein: CAWSAGLGNRDEQFF. For the CDR3, the DNA is TGTGCCTGGAGTGCTGGACTAGGTAACCGCGATGAGCAGTTCTTC.

The V gene is TRBV2, the J gene TRBJ1-5; 10 nucleotides align to TRBD1. The CDR3 is 14 residues long. CDR1 is SNHLY, CDR2 FYNNEI, per germline. The V segment lost 4 bases and the J segment 7 bases; nucleotides outside the gene matches: 4. The CDR3 coding sequence is TGTGCCAGCAGTGCCGGGACAGGGGCGCAGCCCCAGCATTTT. It yields the protein CASSAGTGAQPQHF.

V gene TRBV12-3 or TRBV12-4 combines with J gene TRBJ2-4; the D gene is possibly TRBD2 (6 bases). Trimming removed 0 bases from V and 9 bases from J, with 6 bases in between. There are 12 residues in the CDR3. Here the CDR3 DNA reads TGTGCCAGCAGTTTAGCGGAGGGCATTCAGTACTTC. Translating it yields CASSLAEGIQYF.